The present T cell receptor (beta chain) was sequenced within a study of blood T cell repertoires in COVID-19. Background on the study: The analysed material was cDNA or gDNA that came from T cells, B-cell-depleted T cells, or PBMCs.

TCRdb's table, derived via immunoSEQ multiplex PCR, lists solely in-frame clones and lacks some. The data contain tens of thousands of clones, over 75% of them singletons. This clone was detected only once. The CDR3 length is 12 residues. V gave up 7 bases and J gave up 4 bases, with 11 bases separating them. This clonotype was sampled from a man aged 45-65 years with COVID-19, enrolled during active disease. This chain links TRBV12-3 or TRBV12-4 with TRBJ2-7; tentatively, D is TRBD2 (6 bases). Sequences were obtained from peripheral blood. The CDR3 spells CASTQEGYEQYF. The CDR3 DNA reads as TGTGCCAGCACCCAGGAGGGATACGAGCAGTACTTC.